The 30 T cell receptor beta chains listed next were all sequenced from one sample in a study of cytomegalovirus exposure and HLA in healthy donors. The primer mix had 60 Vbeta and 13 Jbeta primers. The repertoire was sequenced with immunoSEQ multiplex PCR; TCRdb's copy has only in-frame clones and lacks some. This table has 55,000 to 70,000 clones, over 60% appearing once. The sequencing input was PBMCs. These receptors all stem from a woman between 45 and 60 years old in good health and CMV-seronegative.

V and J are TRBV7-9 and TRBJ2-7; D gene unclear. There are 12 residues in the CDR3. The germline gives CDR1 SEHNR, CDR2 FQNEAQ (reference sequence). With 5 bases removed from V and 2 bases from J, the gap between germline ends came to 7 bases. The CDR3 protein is CASSLYTYEQYF. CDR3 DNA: TGTGCCAGCAGCCTTTACACCTACGAGCAGTACTTC. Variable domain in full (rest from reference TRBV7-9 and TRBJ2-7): DTGVSQNPRHKITKRGQNVTFRCDPISEHNRLYWYRQTLGQGPEFLTYFQNEAQLEKSRLLSDRFSAERPKGSFSTLEIQRTEQGDSAMYLCASSLYTYEQYFGPGTRLTVT.

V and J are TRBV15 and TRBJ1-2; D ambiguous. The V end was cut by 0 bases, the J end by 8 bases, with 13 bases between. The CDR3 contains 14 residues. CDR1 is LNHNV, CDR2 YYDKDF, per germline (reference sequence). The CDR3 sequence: CATSRDISRGGYTF. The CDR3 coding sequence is TGTGCCACCAGCAGAGATATTTCGAGAGGGGGCTACACCTTC.

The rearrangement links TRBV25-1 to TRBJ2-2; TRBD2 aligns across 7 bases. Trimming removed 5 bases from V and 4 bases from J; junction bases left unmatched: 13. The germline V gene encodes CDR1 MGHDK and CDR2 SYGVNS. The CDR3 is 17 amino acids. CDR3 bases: TGTGCCAGCAGTACCTCAACCGGACTAGACTTCACCGGGGAGCTGTTTTTT. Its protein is CASSTSTGLDFTGELFF. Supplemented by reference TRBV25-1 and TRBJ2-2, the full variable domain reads EADIYQTPRYLVIGTGKKITLECSQTMGHDKMYWYQQDPGMELHLIHYSYGVNSTEKGDLSSESTVSRIRTEHFPLTLESARPSHTSQYLCASSTSTGLDFTGELFFGEGSRLTVL.

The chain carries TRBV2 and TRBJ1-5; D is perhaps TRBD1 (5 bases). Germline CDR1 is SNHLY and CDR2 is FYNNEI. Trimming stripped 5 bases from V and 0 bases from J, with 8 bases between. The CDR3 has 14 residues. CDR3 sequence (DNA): TGTGCCAGCAGTACAGGAAATAGCAATCAGCCCCAGCATTTT. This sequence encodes CASSTGNSNQPQHF.

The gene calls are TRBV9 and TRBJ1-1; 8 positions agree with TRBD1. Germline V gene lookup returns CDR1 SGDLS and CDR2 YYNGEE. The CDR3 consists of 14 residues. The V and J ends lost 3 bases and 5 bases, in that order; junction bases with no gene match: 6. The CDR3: CASSAQGAGTEAFF. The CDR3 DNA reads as TGTGCCAGCAGCGCCCAGGGGGCTGGAACTGAAGCTTTCTTT.

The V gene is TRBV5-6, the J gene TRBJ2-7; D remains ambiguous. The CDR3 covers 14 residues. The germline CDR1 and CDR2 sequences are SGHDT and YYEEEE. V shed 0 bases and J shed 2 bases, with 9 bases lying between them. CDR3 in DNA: TGTGCCAGCAGCTTGGAGTCCAGGACCTACGAGCAGTACTTC. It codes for CASSLESRTYEQYF.

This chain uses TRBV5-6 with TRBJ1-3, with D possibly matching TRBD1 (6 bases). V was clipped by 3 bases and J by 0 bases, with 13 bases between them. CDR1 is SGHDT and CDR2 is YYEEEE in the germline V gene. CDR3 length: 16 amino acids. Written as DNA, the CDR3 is TGTGCCAGCAGCTGGTCAACAGGGAGCTCTGGAAACACCATATATTTT. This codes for CASSWSTGSSGNTIYF.

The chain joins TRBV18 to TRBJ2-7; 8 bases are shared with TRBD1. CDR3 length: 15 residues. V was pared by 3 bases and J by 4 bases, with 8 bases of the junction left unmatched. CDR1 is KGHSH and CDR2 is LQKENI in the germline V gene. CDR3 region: CASSPAGQGRYEQYF. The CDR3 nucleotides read TGTGCCAGCTCACCGGCAGGACAGGGAAGGTACGAGCAGTACTTC.

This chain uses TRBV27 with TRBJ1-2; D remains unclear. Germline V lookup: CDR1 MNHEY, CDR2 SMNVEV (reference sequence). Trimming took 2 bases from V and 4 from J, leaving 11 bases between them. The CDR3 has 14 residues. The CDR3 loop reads CASSLVAGSYGYTF. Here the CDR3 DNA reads TGTGCCAGCAGTTTAGTGGCGGGGTCCTATGGCTACACCTTC.

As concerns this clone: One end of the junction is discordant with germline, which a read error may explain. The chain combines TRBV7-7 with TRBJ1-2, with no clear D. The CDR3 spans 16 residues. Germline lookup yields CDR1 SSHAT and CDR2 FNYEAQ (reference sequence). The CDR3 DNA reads TGTGCTAGCAGCTTAGGGCGGAACACAACTAACTATGGCTACACCTTC. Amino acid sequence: CASSLGRNTTNYGYTF.

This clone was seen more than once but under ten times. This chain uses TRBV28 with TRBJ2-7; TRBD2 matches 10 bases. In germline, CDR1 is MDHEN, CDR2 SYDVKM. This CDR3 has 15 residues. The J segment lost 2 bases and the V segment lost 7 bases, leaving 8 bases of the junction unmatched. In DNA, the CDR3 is TGTGCCAGCACCTCTTGGACTAGCGGCACCTACGAGCAGTACTTC. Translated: CASTSWTSGTYEQYF.

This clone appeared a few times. CDR3 region: CASGLSGSLYEQYF. The CDR3 region has the DNA TGTGCCAGCGGCCTAAGCGGGTCCCTCTACGAGCAGTACTTC. The chain couples TRBV6-6 to TRBJ2-7, with a tentative D call TRBD2 (6 bases). The germline CDR1 and CDR2 sequences are MNHNY and SVGAGI (reference sequence). V lost 8 bases, J lost 3 bases, and 17 bases lay in between. CDR3 length equals 14 residues.

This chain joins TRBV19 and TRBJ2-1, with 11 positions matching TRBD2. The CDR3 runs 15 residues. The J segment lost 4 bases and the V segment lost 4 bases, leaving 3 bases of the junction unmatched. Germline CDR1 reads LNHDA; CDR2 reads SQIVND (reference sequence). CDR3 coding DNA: TGTGCCAGTAGTAGGGGACTAGCGGCGTACAATGAGCAGTTCTTC. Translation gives CASSRGLAAYNEQFF.

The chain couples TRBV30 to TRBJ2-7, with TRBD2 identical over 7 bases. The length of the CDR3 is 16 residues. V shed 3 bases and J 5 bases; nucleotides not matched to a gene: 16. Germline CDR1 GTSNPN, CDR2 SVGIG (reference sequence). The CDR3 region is CAWSVGLPVENHEQYF. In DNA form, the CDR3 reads TGTGCCTGGAGCGTGGGACTACCCGTAGAGAATCACGAGCAGTACTTC.

The CDR3 reads CASSPTGSGQPQHF. The CDR3 DNA reads as TGCGCCAGCAGCCCGACAGGGTCGGGGCAGCCCCAGCATTTT. The rearrangement uses TRBV5-1 and TRBJ1-5; 7 bases are a match to TRBD1. The CDR3 extends over 14 amino acids. Germline lookup yields CDR1 SGHRS and CDR2 YFSETQ. V was clipped by 4 bases and J by 7 bases; unmatched bases: 8.

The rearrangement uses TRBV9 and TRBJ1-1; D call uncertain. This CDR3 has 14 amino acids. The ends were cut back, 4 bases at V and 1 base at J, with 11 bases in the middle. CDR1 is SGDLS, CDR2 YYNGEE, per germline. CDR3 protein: CASSPHLPNTEAFF. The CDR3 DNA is TGTGCCAGCAGCCCGCATCTACCGAACACTGAAGCTTTCTTT.

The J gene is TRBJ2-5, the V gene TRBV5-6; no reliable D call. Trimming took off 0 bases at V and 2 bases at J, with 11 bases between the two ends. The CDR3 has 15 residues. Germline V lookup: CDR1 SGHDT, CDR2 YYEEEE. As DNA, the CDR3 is TGTGCCAGCAGCTTGGGGAGAGGAGAACAAGAGACCCAGTACTTC. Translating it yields CASSLGRGEQETQYF.

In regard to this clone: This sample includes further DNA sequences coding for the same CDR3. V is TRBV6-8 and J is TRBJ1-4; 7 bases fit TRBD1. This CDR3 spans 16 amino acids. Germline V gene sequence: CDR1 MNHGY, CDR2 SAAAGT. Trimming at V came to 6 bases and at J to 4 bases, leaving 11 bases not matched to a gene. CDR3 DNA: TGTGCCAGCAGAAGAGAGACAGGGATGGTTAATGAAAAACTGTTTTTT. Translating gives CASRRETGMVNEKLFF.

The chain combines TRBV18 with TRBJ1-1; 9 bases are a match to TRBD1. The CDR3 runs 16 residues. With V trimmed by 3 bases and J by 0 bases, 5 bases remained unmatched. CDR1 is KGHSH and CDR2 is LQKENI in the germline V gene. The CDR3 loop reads CASSPNGQGMNTEAFF. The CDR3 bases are TGTGCCAGCTCACCCAATGGACAGGGGATGAACACTGAAGCTTTCTTT.

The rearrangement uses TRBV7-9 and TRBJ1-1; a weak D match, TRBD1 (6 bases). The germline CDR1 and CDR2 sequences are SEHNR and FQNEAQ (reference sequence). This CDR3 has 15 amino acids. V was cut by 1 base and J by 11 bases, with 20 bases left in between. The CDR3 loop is CASSLVFGGGEMAFF. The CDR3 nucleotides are TGTGCCAGCAGCTTAGTTTTTGGGGGGGGCGAGATGGCTTTCTTT. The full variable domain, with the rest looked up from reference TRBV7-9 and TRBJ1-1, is DTGVSQNPRHKITKRGQNVTFRCDPISEHNRLYWYRQTLGQGPEFLTYFQNEAQLEKSRLLSDRFSAERPKGSFSTLEIQRTEQGDSAMYLCASSLVFGGGEMAFFGQGTRLTVV.

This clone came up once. The CDR3: CASSQDRGTYEQYF. The CDR3 DNA reads as TGCGCCAGCAGCCAAGATCGAGGGACCTACGAGCAGTACTTC. The chain couples TRBV4-3 to TRBJ2-7; weak D call: TRBD2 (5 bases). The CDR3 sequence is 14 residues long. Trimming left V 0 bases short and J 2 bases short, with 8 bases between. Germline assignment: CDR1 LGHNA and CDR2 YSLEER.

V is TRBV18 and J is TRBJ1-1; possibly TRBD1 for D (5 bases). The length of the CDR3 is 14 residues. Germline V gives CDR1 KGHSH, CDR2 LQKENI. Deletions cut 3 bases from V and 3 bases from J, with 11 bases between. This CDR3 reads CASSPGLGDTEAFF. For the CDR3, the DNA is TGTGCCAGCTCACCGGGCCTAGGGGACACTGAAGCTTTCTTT. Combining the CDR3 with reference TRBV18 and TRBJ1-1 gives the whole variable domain NAGVMQNPRHLVRRRGQEARLRCSPMKGHSHVYWYRQLPEEGLKFMVYLQKENIIDESGMPKERFSAEFPKEGPSILRIQQVVRGDSAAYFCASSPGLGDTEAFFGQGTRLTVV.

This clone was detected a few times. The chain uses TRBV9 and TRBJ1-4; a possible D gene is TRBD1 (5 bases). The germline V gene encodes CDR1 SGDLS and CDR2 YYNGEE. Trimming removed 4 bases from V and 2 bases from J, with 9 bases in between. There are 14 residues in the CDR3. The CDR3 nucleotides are TGTGCCAGCAGCCCGGGACTGACTAATGAAAAACTGTTTTTT. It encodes CASSPGLTNEKLFF.

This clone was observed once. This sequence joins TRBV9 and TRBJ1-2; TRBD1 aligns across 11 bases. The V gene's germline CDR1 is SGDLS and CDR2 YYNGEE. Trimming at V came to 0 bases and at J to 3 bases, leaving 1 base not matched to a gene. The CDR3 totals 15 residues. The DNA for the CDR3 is TGTGCCAGCAGCGTAGGGACAGGGGGCGACTATGGCTACACCTTC. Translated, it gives CASSVGTGGDYGYTF.

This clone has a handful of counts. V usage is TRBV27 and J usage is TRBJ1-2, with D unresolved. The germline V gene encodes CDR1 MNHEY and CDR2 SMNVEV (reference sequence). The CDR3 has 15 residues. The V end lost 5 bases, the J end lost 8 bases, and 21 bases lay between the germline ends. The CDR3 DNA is TGTGCCAGCAGTCTCAAGCCCATCACCGCGGGAGGCTACACCTTC. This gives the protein CASSLKPITAGGYTF.

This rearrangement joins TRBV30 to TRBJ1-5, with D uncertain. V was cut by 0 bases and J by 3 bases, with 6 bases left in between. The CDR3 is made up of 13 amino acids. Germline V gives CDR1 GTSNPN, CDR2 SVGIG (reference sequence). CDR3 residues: CAWSVQNNQPQHF. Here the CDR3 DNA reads TGTGCCTGGAGTGTACAGAACAATCAGCCCCAGCATTTT.

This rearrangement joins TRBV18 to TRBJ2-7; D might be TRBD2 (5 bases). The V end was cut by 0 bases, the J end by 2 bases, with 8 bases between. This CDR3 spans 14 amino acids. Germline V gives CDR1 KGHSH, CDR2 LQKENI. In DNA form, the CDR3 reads TGTGCCAGCTCACCACCTAGCGAAGCCTACGAGCAGTACTTC. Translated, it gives CASSPPSEAYEQYF. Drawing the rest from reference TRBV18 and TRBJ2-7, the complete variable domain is NAGVMQNPRHLVRRRGQEARLRCSPMKGHSHVYWYRQLPEEGLKFMVYLQKENIIDESGMPKERFSAEFPKEGPSILRIQQVVRGDSAAYFCASSPPSEAYEQYFGPGTRLTVT.

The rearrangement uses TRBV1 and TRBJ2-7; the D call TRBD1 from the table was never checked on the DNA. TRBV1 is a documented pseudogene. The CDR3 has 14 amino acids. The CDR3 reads CTSSQRDRLYEQYF. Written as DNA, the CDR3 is TGCACCAGCAGCCAGAGGGACAGGCTCTACGAGCAGTACTTC.

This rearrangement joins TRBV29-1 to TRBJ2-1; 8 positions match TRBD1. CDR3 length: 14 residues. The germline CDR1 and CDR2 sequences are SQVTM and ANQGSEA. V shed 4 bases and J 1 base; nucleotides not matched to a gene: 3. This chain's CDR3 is CSVGRDRSYNEQFF. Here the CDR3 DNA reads TGCAGCGTTGGTCGGGACAGGTCCTACAATGAGCAGTTCTTC.

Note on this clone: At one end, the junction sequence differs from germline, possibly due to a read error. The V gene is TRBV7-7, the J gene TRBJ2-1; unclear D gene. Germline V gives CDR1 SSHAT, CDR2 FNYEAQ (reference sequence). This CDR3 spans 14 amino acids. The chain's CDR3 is CASSLAGSYNEQFF. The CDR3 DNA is TGTGCTAGCAGCTTGGCAGGATCCTACAATGAGCAGTTCTTC.